This T cell receptor (beta chain) was profiled in a study of identical twins. Study-level findings and limits: For cord blood, abundant beta clonotypes had fewer insertions, unlike memory repertoires, which showed none.

TCRdb re-derived calls from the 5' RACE reads in MiXCR, one entry per CDR3 protein. Among about 160,000 distinct CDR3 sequences listed, roughly 3.5% were seen once. Every one of the donors was a healthy Caucasian. Germline values: CDR1 SGHRS, CDR2 YFSETQ. There are 15 residues in the CDR3. Trimming took 4 bases from V and 2 from J; bases not matched to a gene: 6. Many counts were recorded for this clonotype. What it binds is not known. The chain joins TRBV5-1 to TRBJ2-7, with 10 positions matching TRBD1. Material: memory T cells sorted from blood. This receptor was identified in a young man in good health. CDR3 amino acids: CASSVTGTGAYEQYF. CDR3 nucleotides: TGCGCCAGCAGCGTGACCGGGACAGGGGCCTACGAGCAGTACTTC.